Listed here are 31 T cell receptor beta chains from one sample, sequenced in a study of T cell clonotyping in hematopoietic cell transplantation. Generated by immunoSEQ multiplex PCR, the TCRdb table keeps only in-frame clones and is missing some. The sample has about 5,700 clones; 77% are singletons. The specimen was PBMCs, collected 100 days after allogeneic stem cell transplant. These receptors all stem from a male patient aged 45 to 59 who had an allogeneic stem cell transplant from an unrelated donor, so the T cells may come from the graft donor. Some clones in this sample may be carry-over from other donors' samples.

The chain has TRBV27 and TRBJ1-2, with unresolved D. Trimming stripped 8 bases from V and 0 bases from J, with 10 bases between. The CDR3 extends over 13 amino acids. Germline CDR1 is MNHEY and CDR2 is SMNVEV (reference sequence). The CDR3 here is CASAPAANYGYTF. The CDR3 DNA reads as TGTGCCAGCGCGCCAGCTGCTAACTATGGCTACACCTTC.

The chain joins TRBV18 to TRBJ2-6; D remains unclear. The V and J ends lost 5 bases and 0 bases respectively, with 5 bases between them. CDR3 length equals 14 residues. Germline CDR1 and CDR2: KGHSH and LQKENI. The CDR3 loop is CASSKLSGANVLTF. The CDR3 region has the DNA TGTGCCAGCTCAAAGCTCTCTGGGGCCAACGTCCTGACTTTC. Full variable domain (outside the CDR3, taken from reference TRBV18 and TRBJ2-6): NAGVMQNPRHLVRRRGQEARLRCSPMKGHSHVYWYRQLPEEGLKFMVYLQKENIIDESGMPKERFSAEFPKEGPSILRIQQVVRGDSAAYFCASSKLSGANVLTFGAGSRLTVL.

The CDR3 sequence: CAWTGSWQGSTEAFF. The CDR3 region has the DNA TGTGCCTGGACTGGGTCGTGGCAAGGGTCTACTGAAGCTTTCTTT. The genes are TRBV30 and TRBJ1-1; D call uncertain. Germline CDR1 and CDR2: GTSNPN and SVGIG (reference sequence). The CDR3 length is 15 residues. Trimming shortened V by 4 bases and J by 5 bases, and 20 bases separated the two germline ends. The entire variable domain, with the rest obtained from reference TRBV30 and TRBJ1-1, is as follows: SQTIHQWPATLVQPVGSPLSLECTVEGTSNPNLYWYRQAAGRGLQLLFYSVGIGQISSEVPQNLSASRPQDRQFILSSKKLLLSDSGFYLCAWTGSWQGSTEAFFGQGTRLTVV.

The chain employs TRBV5-1 and TRBJ2-7; a weak D match, TRBD1 (5 bases). The germline V gene encodes CDR1 SGHRS and CDR2 YFSETQ. This CDR3 is 15 amino acids long. The germline V and J ends were trimmed by 0 bases and 0 bases, with 10 bases remaining between them. The CDR3 bases are TGCGCCAGCAGCTTGGGCCAGGGTTTCTCCTACGAGCAGTACTTC. Residues: CASSLGQGFSYEQYF.

This chain uses TRBV5-1 with TRBJ2-7; D is possibly TRBD1 (6 bases). The CDR3 is 11 residues long. V dropped 6 bases and J dropped 4 bases, with 8 bases sitting between them. Germline V gene lookup returns CDR1 SGHRS and CDR2 YFSETQ. CDR3 protein: CASKGEYEQYF. The CDR3 nucleotides are TGCGCCAGCAAGGGGGAATACGAGCAGTACTTC.

This chain links TRBV30 with TRBJ2-3, with D perhaps TRBD2 (5 bases). Trimming took off 7 bases at V and 1 base at J, with 12 bases between the two ends. The CDR3 consists of 13 residues. The germline V gene has CDR1 GTSNPN and CDR2 SVGIG (reference sequence). CDR3 in amino acids: CALSAGGTDTQYF. The CDR3 DNA reads TGTGCCTTGTCGGCCGGGGGCACAGATACGCAGTATTTT.

The chain couples TRBV28 to TRBJ2-2; either TRBD1 or TRBD2 may fit D (5 bases each). In germline, CDR1 is MDHEN, CDR2 SYDVKM. The CDR3 is made up of 16 amino acids. Trimming shortened V by 6 bases and J by 5 bases, and 19 bases separated the two germline ends. CDR3 amino acids: CASRGVSDIDTGELFF. As DNA, the CDR3 is TGTGCCAGCAGGGGGGTATCGGACATAGATACCGGGGAGCTGTTTTTT.

The genes are TRBV5-4 and TRBJ1-1; no firm D call. Germline CDR1 reads SGHNT; CDR2 reads YYREEE (reference sequence). The CDR3 spans 13 residues. The V and J ends lost 1 base and 4 bases respectively, with 8 bases between them. CDR3 DNA sequence: TGTGCCAGCAGCTTGCCCCTCTCCACTGAAGCTTTCTTT. Translated: CASSLPLSTEAFF.

This clone was recorded only once. The chain combines TRBV5-8 with TRBJ2-3; D perhaps matches TRBD1 (5 bases). Germline V gene lookup returns CDR1 SGHTS and CDR2 YDEGEE. The CDR3 is 15 amino acids. Trimming removed 1 base at V and 1 base at J, with 10 bases between. The CDR3 sequence: CASSLSQGGTDTQYF. As DNA, the CDR3 is TGTGCCAGCAGCTTGTCTCAGGGTGGCACAGATACGCAGTATTTT.

The table lists this clone with a few counts. The rearrangement links TRBV5-1 to TRBJ1-2; 8 bases are a match to TRBD1. V lost 1 base to trimming and J lost 2 bases; unmatched junction nucleotides: 4. The CDR3 has 15 amino acids. Germline V gene sequence: CDR1 SGHRS, CDR2 YFSETQ. CDR3 sequence: CASSLRTGNNYGYTF. The CDR3 DNA reads TGCGCCAGCAGCTTGAGGACAGGGAACAACTATGGCTACACCTTC.

The V gene is TRBV2, the J gene TRBJ2-5; 11 positions agree with TRBD2. Losses at the gene ends were 6 bases for V and 4 bases for J; bases not matched to a gene: 7. Germline V gene lookup returns CDR1 SNHLY and CDR2 FYNNEI. The CDR3 has 15 amino acids. The CDR3 coding sequence is TGTGCCAGCAGCACTAGCGGGAGTCCTGCAGAGACCCAGTACTTC. Translated, it gives CASSTSGSPAETQYF.

Concerning this clone itself: A much more abundant neighbour one base away suggests this may be a read error. The J gene is TRBJ1-5, the V gene TRBV28; tentative D call: TRBD1 (5 bases). Per the germline V gene, CDR1 is MDHEN and CDR2 is SYDVKM. The CDR3 is 15 residues long. Between the trimmed V and J ends, which lost 6 bases and 0 bases, there was a span of 12 bases. The CDR3, as DNA: TGTGCCAGCAGCGCTATCCAGGGTAGCAATCAGCCCCAGCATTTT. Translated: CASSAIQGSNQPQHF.

The genes are TRBV5-1 and TRBJ2-1; 11 bases are shared with TRBD2. The CDR3 spans 18 residues. Germline V lookup: CDR1 SGHRS, CDR2 YFSETQ. Trimming removed 4 bases from V and 5 bases from J; junction bases left unmatched: 14. The CDR3 nucleotides read TGCGCCAGCAGCCCGACTAGCGGGGTGACCCTTGGGAACAATGAGCAGTTCTTC. Translated, it gives CASSPTSGVTLGNNEQFF.

V is TRBV13 and J is TRBJ1-2; D is unclear. Trimming left V 4 bases short and J 12 bases short, with 15 bases between. The CDR3 is made up of 12 amino acids. In germline, CDR1 is PRHDT, CDR2 FYEKMQ (reference sequence). In nucleotides, the CDR3 is TGTGCCAGCAGCTCTTTGGAGTCAGGCAACACCTTC. It encodes CASSSLESGNTF.

Only a few counts were recorded for this clone. This chain uses TRBV28 with TRBJ1-1; possibly TRBD1 for D (5 bases). Germline assignment: CDR1 MDHEN and CDR2 SYDVKM. This CDR3 contains 14 residues. Trimming took 2 bases from V and 0 from J, leaving 7 bases between them. In DNA form, the CDR3 reads TGTGCCAGCAGTTTAAGGGGACTGAACACTGAAGCTTTCTTT. Amino acid sequence: CASSLRGLNTEAFF.

The CDR3 region is CASSYRMGENTEAFF. In nucleotides, the CDR3 is TGTGCCAGCAGTTACCGAATGGGGGAAAACACTGAAGCTTTCTTT. The chain is built from TRBV6-6 and TRBJ1-1, with D possibly TRBD1 on 5 matching bases. This CDR3 has 15 amino acids. Germline assignment: CDR1 MNHNY and CDR2 SVGAGI (reference sequence). V dropped 2 bases and J dropped 2 bases, with 12 bases sitting between them.

This chain connects TRBV29-1 to TRBJ2-3, with 10 positions matching TRBD1. The CDR3 sequence is 14 residues long. Germline CDR1 reads SQVTM; CDR2 reads ANQGSEA. V dropped 5 bases and J dropped 3; count of bases not matched to a gene: 5. The CDR3 here is CSVMTGGVTDTQYF. DNA of the CDR3: TGCAGCGTTATGACAGGGGGCGTGACAGATACGCAGTATTTT.

The chain carries TRBV5-1 and TRBJ2-7; D is unresolved. This CDR3 contains 13 residues. Per the germline V gene, CDR1 is SGHRS and CDR2 is YFSETQ. Trimming pared 6 bases from V and 0 bases from J, leaving 10 bases between. The CDR3 here is CASTPTPSYEQYV. The CDR3 coding sequence is TGCGCCAGCACCCCCACCCCCTCCTACGAGCAGTACGTC.

The V gene is TRBV6-5, the J gene TRBJ2-1; D perhaps matches TRBD2 (6 bases). The germline gives CDR1 MNHEY, CDR2 SVGAGI. The CDR3 contains 11 residues. Trimming removed 6 bases at V and 9 bases at J, with 9 bases between. CDR3 residues: CASRGGVEQFF. Written as DNA, the CDR3 is TGTGCCAGCAGGGGGGGAGTTGAGCAGTTCTTC.

The CDR3 is CASSPSPDRGEQYF. The CDR3 nucleotides are TGTGCCAGCAGCCCCTCACCCGACAGGGGCGAGCAGTACTTC. This chain connects TRBV9 to TRBJ2-7; 8 bases match TRBD1. CDR3 size: 14 residues. With 4 bases clipped from V and 6 bases from J, the junction kept 9 bases outside the gene matches. The germline CDR1 and CDR2 sequences are SGDLS and YYNGEE.

This clone is medium-sized. The chain joins TRBV7-2 to TRBJ1-2; D gene uncertain. The CDR3 spans 14 residues. Per germline, CDR1 SGHTA and CDR2 FQGNSA. Between the trimmed V and J ends, which lost 7 bases and 1 base, there was a span of 13 bases. CDR3 nucleotide sequence: TGTGCCAGCATCTTCCCGGCCGGTAACTATGGCTACACCTTC. Translating gives CASIFPAGNYGYTF.

This clone has just a few counts. The chain is built from TRBV30 and TRBJ1-2; 10 nucleotides line up with TRBD1. The length of the CDR3 is 14 residues. The trim removed 3 bases at V and 7 bases at J, leaving 8 bases unmatched. In germline, CDR1 is GTSNPN, CDR2 SVGIG (reference sequence). CDR3 sequence (DNA): TGTGCCTGGAGCCGGGACAGGGGACATCCTGGCTACACCTTC. This gives the protein CAWSRDRGHPGYTF.

The chain couples TRBV29-1 to TRBJ2-7, with D possibly TRBD1 on 6 matching bases. Germline-derived CDR1 and CDR2 are SQVTM and ANQGSEA. With 1 base removed from V and 0 bases from J, the gap between germline ends came to 13 bases. The CDR3 length is 15 residues. The CDR3 region is CSVEVWEGGSYEQYF. CDR3 coding DNA: TGCAGCGTTGAAGTATGGGAAGGGGGCTCCTACGAGCAGTACTTC.

This sequence joins TRBV29-1 and TRBJ2-7; D is perhaps TRBD1 (5 bases). V was shortened by 3 bases and J by 5 bases, with 14 bases between the two germline ends. The CDR3 covers 13 residues. From germline, CDR1 is SQVTM and CDR2 ANQGSEA. CDR3 in amino acids: CSVDSRQSHEQYF. In DNA form, the CDR3 reads TGCAGCGTTGATTCTAGACAGAGCCACGAGCAGTACTTC.

The CDR3 region is CASSTTGQNEKLFF. The CDR3 DNA is TGTGCCAGCAGTACGACGGGACAGAATGAAAAACTGTTTTTT. The V and J genes are TRBV6-6 and TRBJ1-4, with TRBD1 matching over 7 bases. The CDR3 runs to 14 residues. V gave up 5 bases and J gave up 5 bases; unmatched junction bases: 5. Germline-derived CDR1 and CDR2 are MNHNY and SVGAGI (reference sequence).

The chain uses TRBV2 and TRBJ1-4; D unclear. V dropped 8 bases and J dropped 0 bases, with 10 bases sitting between them. The CDR3 has 14 residues. Germline V gives CDR1 SNHLY, CDR2 FYNNEI. CDR3 in amino acids: CASGGPTTNEKLFF. In DNA, the CDR3 is TGTGCCAGCGGAGGACCAACAACTAATGAAAAACTGTTTTTT. The full variable domain, completed using reference TRBV2 and TRBJ1-4, is EPEVTQTPSHQVTQMGQEVILRCVPISNHLYFYWYRQILGQKVEFLVSFYNNEISEKSEIFDDQFSVERPDGSNFTLKIRSTKLEDSAMYFCASGGPTTNEKLFFGSGTQLSVL.

The rearrangement joins TRBV7-2 to TRBJ1-5, with D maybe TRBD1 (5 bases). Germline lookup yields CDR1 SGHTA and CDR2 FQGNSA. V gave up 2 bases and J gave up 2 bases, with 10 bases separating them. The CDR3 spans 15 residues. The CDR3 nucleotides are TGTGCCAGCAGCTTACTTAGGGGAGGCAATCAGCCCCAGCATTTT. It translates to CASSLLRGGNQPQHF. Full variable domain (rest looked up from reference TRBV7-2 and TRBJ1-5): GAGVSQSPSNKVTEKGKDVELRCDPISGHTALYWYRQSLGQGLEFLIYFQGNSAPDKSGLPSDRFSAERTGGSVSTLTIQRTQQEDSAVYLCASSLLRGGNQPQHFGDGTRLSIL.

The chain carries TRBV9 and TRBJ1-2; TRBD1 agrees at 7 bases. The CDR3 is made up of 17 amino acids. After removal of 0 bases from V and 0 bases from J, the junction contained 8 bases not matched to a gene. Germline V CDR1 and CDR2: SGDLS, YYNGEE. In DNA, the CDR3 is TGTGCCAGCAGCGTAGGACAGGGTATTGGAGCTAACTATGGCTACACCTTC. As protein: CASSVGQGIGANYGYTF. Filled out from reference TRBV9 and TRBJ1-2, the complete variable domain reads DSGVTQTPKHLITATGQRVTLRCSPRSGDLSVYWYQQSLDQGLQFLIQYYNGEERAKGNILERFSAQQFPDLHSELNLSSLELGDSALYFCASSVGQGIGANYGYTFGSGTRLTVV.

V usage is TRBV27 and J usage is TRBJ2-7; 11 bases fit TRBD2. The germline V gene encodes CDR1 MNHEY and CDR2 SMNVEV (reference sequence). The CDR3 covers 13 residues. V was clipped by 6 bases and J by 6 bases; unmatched bases: 4. This CDR3 is CASSTSGSREQYF. CDR3 nucleotide sequence: TGTGCCAGCAGCACTAGCGGGAGCCGCGAGCAGTACTTC.

A single count supports this clone. The CDR3 reads CSARDRLEAFF. CDR3 coding DNA: TGCAGTGCTAGAGATCGGCTGGAAGCTTTCTTT. V is TRBV20-1 and J is TRBJ1-1; D unresolved. Germline CDR1 DFQATT, CDR2 SNEGSKA (reference sequence). Trimming removed 0 bases at V and 8 bases at J, with 7 bases between. The CDR3 extends over 11 amino acids.

The chain joins TRBV5-1 to TRBJ2-2; no firm D call. The germline V gene encodes CDR1 SGHRS and CDR2 YFSETQ. The CDR3 runs 16 residues. Deletions cut 7 bases from V and 5 bases from J, with 21 bases between. The CDR3 loop is CASAGSGPFGTGELFF. The CDR3 bases are TGCGCCAGCGCAGGATCCGGGCCCTTCGGGACCGGGGAGCTGTTTTTT.